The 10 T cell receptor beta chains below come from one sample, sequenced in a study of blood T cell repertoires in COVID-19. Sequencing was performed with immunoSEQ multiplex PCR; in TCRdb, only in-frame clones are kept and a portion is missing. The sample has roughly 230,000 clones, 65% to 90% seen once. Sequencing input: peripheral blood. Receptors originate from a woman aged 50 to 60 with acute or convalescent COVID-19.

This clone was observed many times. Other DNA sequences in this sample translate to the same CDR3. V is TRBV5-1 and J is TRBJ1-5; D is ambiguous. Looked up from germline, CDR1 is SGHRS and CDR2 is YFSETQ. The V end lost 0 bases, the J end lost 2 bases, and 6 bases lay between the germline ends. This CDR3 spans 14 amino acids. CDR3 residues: CASSLVGGNQPQHF. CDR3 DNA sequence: TGCGCCAGCAGCTTGGTAGGAGGCAATCAGCCCCAGCATTTT. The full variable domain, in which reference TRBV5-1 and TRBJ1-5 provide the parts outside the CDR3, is KAGVTQTPRYLIKTRGQQVTLSCSPISGHRSVSWYQQTPGQGLQFLFEYFSETQRNKGNFPGRFSGRQFSNSRSEMNVSTLELGDSALYLCASSLVGGNQPQHFGDGTRLSIL.

The CDR3 DNA follows: TGTGCCAGTAGTATAGGTGGCTTTCTGAACACTGAAGCTTTCTTT. The encoded protein is CASSIGGFLNTEAFF. The rearrangement links TRBV19 to TRBJ1-1; the D is unclear. Germline V CDR1 and CDR2: LNHDA, SQIVND (reference sequence). CDR3 length: 15 residues. V lost 1 base and J lost 0, with 9 bases in between.

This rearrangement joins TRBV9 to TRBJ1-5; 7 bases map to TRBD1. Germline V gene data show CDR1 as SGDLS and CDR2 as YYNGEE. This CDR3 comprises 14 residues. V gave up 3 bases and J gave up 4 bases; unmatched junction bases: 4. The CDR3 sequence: CASSAEGQNQPQHF. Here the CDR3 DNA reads TGTGCCAGCAGCGCGGAGGGACAGAATCAGCCCCAGCATTTT.

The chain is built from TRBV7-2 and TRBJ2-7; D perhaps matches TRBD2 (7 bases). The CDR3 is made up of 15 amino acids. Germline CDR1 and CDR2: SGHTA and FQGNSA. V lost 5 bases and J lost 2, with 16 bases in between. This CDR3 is CASSEGGGNTYEQYF. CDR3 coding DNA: TGTGCCAGCAGCGAGGGAGGGGGAAATACCTACGAGCAGTACTTC.

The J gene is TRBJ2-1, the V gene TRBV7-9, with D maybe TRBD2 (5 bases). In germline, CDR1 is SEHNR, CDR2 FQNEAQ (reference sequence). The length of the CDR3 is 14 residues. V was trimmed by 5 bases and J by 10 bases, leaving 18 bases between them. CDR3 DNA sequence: TGTGCCAGCAGCCCCTTCGAGGGAGATTGGGAGCAGTTCTTC. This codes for CASSPFEGDWEQFF.

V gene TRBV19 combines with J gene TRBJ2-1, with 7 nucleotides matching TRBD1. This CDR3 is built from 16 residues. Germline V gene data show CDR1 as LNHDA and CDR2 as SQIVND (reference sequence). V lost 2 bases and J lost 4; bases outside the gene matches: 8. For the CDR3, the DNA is TGTGCCAGTAGTATAAAACAGGGGAGCCCTTACAATGAGCAGTTCTTC. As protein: CASSIKQGSPYNEQFF.

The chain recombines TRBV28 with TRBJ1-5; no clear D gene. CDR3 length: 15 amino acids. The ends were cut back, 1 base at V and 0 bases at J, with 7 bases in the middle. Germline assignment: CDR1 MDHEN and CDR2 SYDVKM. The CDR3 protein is CASSLYDISNQPQHF. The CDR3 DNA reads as TGTGCCAGCAGTTTATACGACATTAGCAATCAGCCCCAGCATTTT.

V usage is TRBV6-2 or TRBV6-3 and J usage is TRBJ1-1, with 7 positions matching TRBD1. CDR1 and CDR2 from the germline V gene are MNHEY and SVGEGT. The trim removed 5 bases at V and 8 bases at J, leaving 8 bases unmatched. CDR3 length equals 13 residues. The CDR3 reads CASSHGDRTEAFF. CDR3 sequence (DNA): TGTGCCAGCAGTCATGGGGACAGAACAGAAGCTTTCTTT.

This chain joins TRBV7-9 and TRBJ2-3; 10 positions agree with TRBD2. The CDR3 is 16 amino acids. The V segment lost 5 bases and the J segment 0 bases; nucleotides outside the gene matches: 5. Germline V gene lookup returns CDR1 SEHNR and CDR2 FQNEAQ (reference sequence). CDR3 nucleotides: TGTGCCAGCAGCCCTGGGACTAGCGCTAGCACAGATACGCAGTATTTT. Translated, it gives CASSPGTSASTDTQYF.

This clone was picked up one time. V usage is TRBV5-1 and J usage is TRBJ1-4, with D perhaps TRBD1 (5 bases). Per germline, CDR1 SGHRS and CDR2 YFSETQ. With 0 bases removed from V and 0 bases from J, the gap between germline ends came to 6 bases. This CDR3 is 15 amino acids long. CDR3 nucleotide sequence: TGCGCCAGCAGCTTGGTGACAGCAACTAATGAAAAACTGTTTTTT. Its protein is CASSLVTATNEKLFF.